Shown below are 32 T cell receptor beta chains from a single sample sequenced in a study of T cells in Graves' hyperthyroidism and ophthalmopathy. Amplification yielded TCR beta CDR3 regions, with RNA transcripts as the source. RT-PCR in the first round (using the HTBI primer set) targeted the TCR CDR3. TCRdb analysed the multiplex PCR reads with MiXCR anew, one entry per CDR3 protein. The profile covers 700,000 to 850,000 distinct CDR3 sequences, with roughly a third appearing a single time and less than 35% taken by the ten largest. Sequencing was carried out using blood. The source of these receptors is a woman in her 40s with Graves' hyperthyroidism.

This clonotype showed up many times. The chain recombines TRBV2 with TRBJ1-3, with D possibly being TRBD1 (6 bases). From germline, CDR1 is SNHLY and CDR2 FYNNEI. The CDR3 runs to 16 residues. V lost 3 bases and J 0 bases, leaving 12 bases between the germline ends. CDR3 sequence (DNA): TGTGCCAGCAGTGATCAGGGGCTCTACTCTGGAAACACCATATATTTT. This codes for CASSDQGLYSGNTIYF.

This sequence joins TRBV10-3 and TRBJ1-4; 10 nucleotides match TRBD1. This CDR3 is 14 amino acids long. CDR1 is ENHRY and CDR2 is SYGVKD in the germline V gene. Losses at the gene ends were 8 bases for V and 9 bases for J; bases not matched to a gene: 9. For the CDR3, the DNA is TGTGCCATCGGGACAGGGGACGTCGCTCAAAAACTGTTTTTT. This translates into CAIGTGDVAQKLFF.

This clonotype was counted many times. This chain connects TRBV7-2 to TRBJ1-2, with D perhaps matching TRBD1 (6 bases). Germline assignment: CDR1 SGHTA and CDR2 FQGNSA. The CDR3 contains 15 residues. V lost 3 bases and J 4 bases, leaving 15 bases between the germline ends. This CDR3 is CASSLLTGEAYGYTF. Here the CDR3 DNA reads TGTGCCAGCAGCTTGTTGACAGGAGAAGCCTATGGCTACACCTTC. Together with reference TRBV7-2 and TRBJ1-2, the CDR3 gives the full variable domain: GAGVSQSPSNKVTEKGKDVELRCDPISGHTALYWYRQSLGQGLEFLIYFQGNSAPDKSGLPSDRFSAERTGGSVSTLTIQRTQQEDSAVYLCASSLLTGEAYGYTFGSGTRLTVV.

This clonotype was counted only a few times. This sequence joins TRBV5-1 and TRBJ1-6, with a weak D call TRBD1 (6 bases). Between the trimmed V and J ends, which lost 5 bases and 10 bases, there was a span of 16 bases. The CDR3 loop spans 14 amino acids. Looked up from germline, CDR1 is SGHRS and CDR2 is YFSETQ. CDR3: CASRTGETYSPLHF. The CDR3, as DNA: TGCGCCAGCAGGACAGGTGAGACTTACTCACCCCTCCACTTT.

V is TRBV20-1 and J is TRBJ2-5; 9 bases agree with TRBD2. V lost 5 bases to trimming and J lost 3 bases; unmatched junction nucleotides: 10. The CDR3 covers 15 residues. Germline V gene lookup returns CDR1 DFQATT and CDR2 SNEGSKA (reference sequence). This CDR3 reads CSAGPPSGAEETQYF. The CDR3 DNA sequence: TGCAGTGCTGGCCCTCCTAGCGGGGCAGAAGAGACCCAGTACTTC.

The chain links TRBV12-3 or TRBV12-4 to TRBJ1-2; the match to TRBD1 covers 7 bases. The length of the CDR3 is 15 residues. V gave up 2 bases and J gave up 3 bases; unmatched junction bases: 6. The CDR3 DNA reads as TGTGCCAGCAGTTTAAGGAGGGGGCGTCACTATGGCTACACCTTC. Protein: CASSLRRGRHYGYTF.

The chain joins TRBV19 to TRBJ1-5; TRBD1 aligns across 8 bases. The CDR3 contains 13 residues. Germline values: CDR1 LNHDA, CDR2 SQIVND (reference sequence). Losses at the gene ends were 9 bases for V and 4 bases for J; bases not matched to a gene: 5. The CDR3 nucleotides read TGTGCCAGCGGGGGGACAGGAAATCAGCCCCAGCATTTT. Translating gives CASGGTGNQPQHF.

The gene calls are TRBV27 and TRBJ1-3, with 7 bases matching TRBD1. CDR1 and CDR2 from the germline V gene are MNHEY and SMNVEV (reference sequence). CDR3 length: 17 residues. After removal of 5 bases from V and 3 bases from J, the junction contained 13 bases not matched to a gene. CDR3 amino acids: CASSPTIYRGSGNTIYF. The CDR3 nucleotides read TGTGCCAGCAGTCCCACCATATACAGGGGAAGTGGAAACACCATATATTTT.

The V and J genes are TRBV11-3 and TRBJ2-7, with a possible D match to TRBD2 (6 bases). The V gene lost 4 bases and the J gene lost 3 bases, with 16 bases spanning the gap. Germline V gene data show CDR1 as SGHNT and CDR2 as YENEEA. This CDR3 region has 15 residues. The CDR3 sequence is CASSSREEPYYEQYF. The CDR3 nucleotides read TGTGCCAGCAGCTCCAGGGAGGAACCTTACTACGAGCAGTACTTC.

Worth noting for this clonotype: A much more abundant neighbour one base away suggests this may be a read error. The chain couples TRBV7-2 to TRBJ2-7; possible D gene TRBD1, 6 bases. Germline assignment: CDR1 SGHTA and CDR2 FQGNSA. The CDR3 is 16 amino acids. CDR3 loop: CASSLDRECCLYERYF. The CDR3 bases are TGTGCCAGCAGCTTAGACAGGGAATGCTGCCTATACGAGCGGTACTTC.

This clonotype was seen at least ten times. In DNA form, the CDR3 reads TGTGCCATCAGAGGAGAGGGACGGATGAACACTGAAGCTTTCTTT. Its protein product is CAIRGEGRMNTEAFF. V is TRBV10-3 and J is TRBJ1-1; possible D gene TRBD1, 5 bases. This CDR3 is 15 amino acids long. Germline CDR1 and CDR2: ENHRY and SYGVKD. Trimming left V 6 bases short and J 0 bases short, with 14 bases between.

The chain couples TRBV10-3 to TRBJ2-4, with TRBD1 identical over 12 bases. This CDR3 comprises 17 residues. Germline lookup yields CDR1 ENHRY and CDR2 SYGVKD. The junction had 12 bases not matched to a gene; V was cut back by 6 bases and J by 6 bases. The CDR3 is CAISPGTGGVLGNIQYF. CDR3 coding DNA: TGTGCCATCAGCCCTGGGACAGGGGGCGTCTTAGGAAACATTCAGTACTTC.

With respect to this clonotype: This may stem from a read error, because a much larger clone lies one nucleotide away. J is TRBJ1-1 and V is TRBV7-9; D ambiguous. Germline CDR1 is SEHNR and CDR2 is FQNEAQ (reference sequence). Trimming removed 2 bases at V and 8 bases at J, with 15 bases between. The CDR3 sequence is 14 residues long. The CDR3 loop is CASSLLPGAREAFF. The CDR3 DNA sequence: TGTGCCAGCAGCTTACTCCCGGGAGCCCGAGAAGCTTTCTTT.

This clonotype has more than one count but fewer than ten. The CDR3 protein is CASNIPGYTEAFF. CDR3 in DNA: TGTGCCAGCAACATCCCGGGCTACACTGAAGCTTTCTTT. This chain links TRBV6-6 with TRBJ1-1; D unresolved. The CDR3 has 13 amino acids. Looked up from germline, CDR1 is MNHNY and CDR2 is SVGAGI (reference sequence). Between the trimmed V and J ends, which lost 7 bases and 3 bases, there was a span of 12 bases.

The CDR3 region has the DNA TGCGCCAGCAGCCAATATATGCTGGGACAGGCGGTGAATTCACCCCTCCACTTT. This encodes CASSQYMLGQAVNSPLHF. The V call is TRBV4-3, the J call TRBJ1-6; 8 nucleotides match TRBD1. CDR1 is LGHNA and CDR2 is YSLEER in the germline V gene. This CDR3 is built from 18 residues. The ends lost 2 bases at V and 7 bases at J; junction bases unmatched: 13.

About this clonotype: This clone may be a read error of a much larger clone one base away. The rearrangement links TRBV2 to TRBJ1-2, with D possibly being TRBD1 (5 bases). V dropped 6 bases and J dropped 7 bases, with 21 bases sitting between them. CDR1 SNHLY and CDR2 FYNNEI come from the germline V gene. This CDR3 contains 15 residues. The CDR3 DNA is TGTGCCAGCAGCTTCCTGGCCGGAGGGGCGGCTGGCTACACCTTC. Translated, it gives CASSFLAGGAAGYTF.

This rearrangement joins TRBV12-3 or TRBV12-4 to TRBJ1-5, with D tentatively TRBD1 (6 bases). This CDR3 contains 14 residues. Trimming removed 1 base from V and 7 bases from J, with 11 bases in between. The CDR3 loop reads CASSLEGGLQPQHF. For the CDR3, the DNA is TGTGCCAGCAGTTTAGAGGGGGGCCTACAGCCCCAGCATTTT.

For this clonotype: Because the CDR3's place on the DNA is in doubt, the DNA is left out and the CDR3 is given as listed by TCRdb. The rearrangement uses TRBV10-3 and TRBJ2-2; TRBD1, the table's D call, was not compared with the DNA. The CDR3 length equals 16 residues, ends included. Germline CDR1 reads ENHRY; CDR2 reads SYGVKD. CDR3: CAISGEGGTGTGSCFF.

This clonotype showed up many times. This chain joins TRBV10-3 and TRBJ1-3; no clear D gene. The CDR3 is made up of 14 amino acids. Germline CDR1 is ENHRY and CDR2 is SYGVKD. The V and J ends lost 6 bases and 0 bases respectively, with 9 bases between them. The CDR3 DNA reads as TGTGCCATCAGCCCACAGCCCTCTGGAAACACCATATATTTT. Residues: CAISPQPSGNTIYF.

This clonotype was counted at least ten times. V is TRBV25-1 and J is TRBJ1-3; 12 bases fit TRBD1. CDR3 length: 14 residues. Trimming at V came to 9 bases and at J to 2 bases, leaving 2 bases not matched to a gene. Per germline, CDR1 MGHDK and CDR2 SYGVNS. The CDR3 DNA sequence: TGTGCCAGTGGGACAGGGGGCGCTGGAAACACCATATATTTT. Its translation: CASGTGGAGNTIYF.

The chain has TRBV7-2 and TRBJ2-3; 9 positions match TRBD1. The CDR3 contains 15 residues. The germline gives CDR1 SGHTA, CDR2 FQGNSA. After removal of 7 bases from V and 2 bases from J, the junction contained 7 bases not matched to a gene. CDR3 bases: TGTGCCAGCACCCGGGGGACAGGGTCCACAGATACGCAGTATTTT. Amino acid sequence: CASTRGTGSTDTQYF.

This clonotype was picked up a small number of times. Germline is not matched at one junction end, which may reflect a read error. V is TRBV7-7 and J is TRBJ1-5; D might be TRBD1 (5 bases). Germline V gene lookup returns CDR1 SSHAT and CDR2 FNYEAQ (reference sequence). This CDR3 has 14 amino acids. In DNA form, the CDR3 reads TGTGCTAGCAGCCGGGGACTTGGCCAGGAGACCCAGCATTTT. Translated, it gives CASSRGLGQETQHF. Looking up the rest from reference TRBV7-7 and TRBJ1-5 gives the full variable domain: GAGVSQSPRYKVTKRGQDVTLRCDPISSHATLYWYQQALGQGPEFLTYFNYEAQPDKSGLPSDRFSAERPEGSISTLTIQRTEQRDSAMYRCASSRGLGQETQHFGDGTRLSIL.

This clonotype came up many times. The V call is TRBV7-9, the J call TRBJ2-5; TRBD1 agrees at 7 bases. The V segment lost 6 bases and the J segment 7 bases; nucleotides outside the gene matches: 14. This CDR3 has 15 residues. In germline, CDR1 is SEHNR, CDR2 FQNEAQ (reference sequence). The DNA of the CDR3 is TGTGCCAGCAGAAAATCCGGGACAGCCGGCGGGACCCAGTACTTC. Amino acids: CASRKSGTAGGTQYF.

This clonotype was recorded a few times. The V call is TRBV29-1, the J call TRBJ2-5; no definite D call. CDR1 SQVTM and CDR2 ANQGSEA come from the germline V gene. The CDR3 covers 12 residues. Trimming stripped 4 bases from V and 5 bases from J, with 11 bases between. Here the CDR3 reads CSVVEARETQYF. As DNA, the CDR3 is TGCAGCGTTGTTGAAGCACGGGAGACCCAGTACTTC.

The rearrangement links TRBV7-4 to TRBJ2-7; 8 bases fit TRBD2. The CDR3 is 15 amino acids. The V gene end was trimmed by 5 bases and the J gene end by 7 bases; junction bases not matched to a gene: 13. The germline gives CDR1 SGHVT, CDR2 SQSDAQ. In DNA form, the CDR3 reads TGTGCCAGCAGCGTAGAGGGGACTAGGTCCCGGGAGCAGTACTTC. Protein sequence: CASSVEGTRSREQYF.

This clonotype was seen a handful of times. The rearrangement links TRBV2 to TRBJ1-2; D might be TRBD1 (6 bases). Deletions cut 5 bases from V and 3 bases from J, with 19 bases between. This CDR3 is 16 amino acids long. Looked up from germline, CDR1 is SNHLY and CDR2 is FYNNEI. The CDR3 protein is CASSPAYDRRHYGYTF. CDR3 bases: TGTGCCAGCAGTCCAGCATACGACAGGCGACACTATGGCTACACCTTC.

J is TRBJ2-6 and V is TRBV20-1; 10 nucleotides match TRBD1. Germline-derived CDR1 and CDR2 are DFQATT and SNEGSKA (reference sequence). The CDR3 spans 18 residues. With V trimmed by 5 bases and J by 0 bases, 10 bases remained unmatched. The CDR3 DNA follows: TGCAGTGCTTTTACGGACAGGGGGTTAAGCTCTGGGGCCAACGTCCTGACTTTC. Its protein is CSAFTDRGLSSGANVLTF.

This chain joins TRBV19 and TRBJ2-3, with 10 bases lining up with TRBD1. V was pared by 5 bases and J by 5 bases, with 13 bases of the junction left unmatched. CDR1 is LNHDA, CDR2 SQIVND, per germline (reference sequence). This CDR3 comprises 17 residues. CDR3 sequence (DNA): TGTGCCAGTAGTGCCCTAATACGGACAGGGGGACGAGATACGCAGTATTTT. It codes for CASSALIRTGGRDTQYF.

Concerning this clonotype itself: One base away lies a much larger clone, so this may be a sequencing read error. This chain links TRBV19 with TRBJ2-5; 8 positions match TRBD2. Per germline, CDR1 LNHDA and CDR2 SQIVND (reference sequence). V was pared by 4 bases and J by 3 bases, with 1 base of the junction left unmatched. The CDR3 has 13 amino acids. CDR3 region: CASSKAGEETQYF. The CDR3 DNA is TGTGCCAGTAGTAAAGCGGGAGAAGAGACCCAGTACTTC.

The J gene is TRBJ1-2, the V gene TRBV5-1; 8 nucleotides line up with TRBD1. The V gene's germline CDR1 is SGHRS and CDR2 YFSETQ. This CDR3 has 16 amino acids. V dropped 4 bases and J dropped 4; count of bases not matched to a gene: 12. CDR3 residues: CASSPGQVPGGYGYTF. The CDR3 DNA sequence: TGCGCCAGCAGCCCGGGACAGGTCCCCGGGGGCTATGGCTACACCTTC. The full variable domain, in which reference TRBV5-1 and TRBJ1-2 provide the parts outside the CDR3, is KAGVTQTPRYLIKTRGQQVTLSCSPISGHRSVSWYQQTPGQGLQFLFEYFSETQRNKGNFPGRFSGRQFSNSRSEMNVSTLELGDSALYLCASSPGQVPGGYGYTFGSGTRLTVV.

A few counts support this clonotype. The chain combines TRBV6-5 with TRBJ1-1; D not resolved. Germline V gives CDR1 MNHEY, CDR2 SVGAGI. The CDR3 is made up of 11 amino acids. Trimming stripped 2 bases from V and 7 bases from J, with 5 bases between. In DNA, the CDR3 is TGTGCCAGCAGTTACGAGAGTGAAGCTTTCTTT. This sequence encodes CASSYESEAFF.

This clonotype has just a few counts. The CDR3 sequence is CASSQESLVPEQYF. CDR3 coding DNA: TGTGCCAGCAGCCAAGAGTCCTTAGTCCCCGAGCAGTACTTC. The gene calls are TRBV7-9 and TRBJ2-7; D gene uncertain. This CDR3 spans 14 amino acids. V was clipped by 5 bases and J by 6 bases, with 17 bases between them. CDR1 and CDR2 from the germline V gene are SEHNR and FQNEAQ (reference sequence).